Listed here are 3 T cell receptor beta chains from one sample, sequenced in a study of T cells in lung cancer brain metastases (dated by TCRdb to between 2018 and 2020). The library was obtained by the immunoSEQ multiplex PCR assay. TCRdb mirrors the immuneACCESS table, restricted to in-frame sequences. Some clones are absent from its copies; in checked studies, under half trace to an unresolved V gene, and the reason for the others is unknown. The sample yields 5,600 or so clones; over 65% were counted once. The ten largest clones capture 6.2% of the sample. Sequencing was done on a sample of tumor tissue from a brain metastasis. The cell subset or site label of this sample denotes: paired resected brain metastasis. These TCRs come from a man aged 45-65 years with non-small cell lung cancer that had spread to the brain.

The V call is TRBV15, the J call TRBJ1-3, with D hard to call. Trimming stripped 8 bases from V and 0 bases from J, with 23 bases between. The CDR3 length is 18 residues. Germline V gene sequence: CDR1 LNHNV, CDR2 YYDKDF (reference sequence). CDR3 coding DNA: TGTGCCACCTCTCTCGAGGTCGCGCTACCTTTCTCTGGAAACACCATATATTTT. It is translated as CATSLEVALPFSGNTIYF.

The CDR3 DNA is TGTGCCAGCAGTTCCCTCGGGACAGAGAATCAGCCCCAGCATTTT. Its translation is CASSSLGTENQPQHF. The chain joins TRBV27 to TRBJ1-5; TRBD1 matches 7 bases. The V gene's germline CDR1 is MNHEY and CDR2 SMNVEV (reference sequence). The CDR3 totals 15 residues. V trimming: 4 bases; J trimming: 4 bases; junction bases outside the gene matches: 7.

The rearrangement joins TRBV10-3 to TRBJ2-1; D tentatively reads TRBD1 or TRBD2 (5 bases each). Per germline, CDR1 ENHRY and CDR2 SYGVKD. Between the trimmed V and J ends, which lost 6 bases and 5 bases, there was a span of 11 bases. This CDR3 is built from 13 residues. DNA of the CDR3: TGTGCCATCAGCCGGGACGAGAACAATGAGCAGTTCTTC. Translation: CAISRDENNEQFF.